The sequence of this T cell receptor (beta chain) was determined in a study of cytomegalovirus exposure and HLA in healthy donors. Study-level points and caveats: Researchers reported from a later analysis that most CMV-associated TCR beta chains appeared HLA-restricted. Productive status was seen about 87% or about 30% of the time for most TCR beta V segments in an earlier analysis.

In regard to this clone: Its cognate antigen is unknown.

PCR employed 60 Vbeta and 13 Jbeta primers. Measured with immunoSEQ multiplex PCR; TCRdb has only the in-frame clones, and not every one. The data show 170,000 or so clones, roughly 80% seen once. Donors were ostensibly healthy at sampling, although undocumented immune exposures were probable. The length of the CDR3 is 16 residues. V lost 0 bases, J lost 5 bases, and 14 bases lay in between. CDR1 and CDR2 (germline): SGHRS, YFSETQ. V and J are TRBV5-1 and TRBJ2-2, with D perhaps matching TRBD1 (7 bases). The source is a boy aged 2 to 9 in good health and CMV-seronegative. Input material: PBMCs. CDR3 amino acids: CASSLAAAGGTGELFF. DNA for the CDR3: TGCGCCAGCAGCTTGGCCGCGGCAGGGGGGACCGGGGAGCTGTTTTTT.